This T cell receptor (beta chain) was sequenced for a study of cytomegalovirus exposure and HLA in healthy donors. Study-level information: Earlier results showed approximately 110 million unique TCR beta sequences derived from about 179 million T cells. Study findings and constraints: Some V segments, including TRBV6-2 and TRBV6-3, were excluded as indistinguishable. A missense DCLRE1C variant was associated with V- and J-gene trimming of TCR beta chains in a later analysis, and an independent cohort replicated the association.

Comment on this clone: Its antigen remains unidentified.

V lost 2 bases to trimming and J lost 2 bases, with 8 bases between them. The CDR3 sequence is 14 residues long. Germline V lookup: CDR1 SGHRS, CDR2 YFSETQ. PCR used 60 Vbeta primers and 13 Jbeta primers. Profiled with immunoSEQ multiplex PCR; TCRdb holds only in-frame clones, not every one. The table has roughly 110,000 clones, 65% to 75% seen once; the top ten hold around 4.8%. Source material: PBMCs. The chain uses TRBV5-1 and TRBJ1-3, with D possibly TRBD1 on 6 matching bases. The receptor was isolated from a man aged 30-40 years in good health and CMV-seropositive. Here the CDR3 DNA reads TGCGCCAGCAGCTTAGGGGACACTGGAAACACCATATATTTT. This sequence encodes CASSLGDTGNTIYF.